These T cell receptor beta chains were read from a single sample in a study of technical replicates of blood from several donors. Sequencing was performed with immunoSEQ multiplex PCR; in TCRdb, only in-frame clones are kept and a portion is missing. This sample yields tens of thousands of clones, of which around 95% are seen a single time; around 0.37% belongs to the top ten. Sequencing was carried out using T cells isolated from PBMCs. All receptors derive from a human donor in good health. Both conserved end residues are part of each CDR3. The order of the fields is J gene, CDR3 length, D gene, V gene, clone size, CDR3 DNA, CDR3 protein. D genes are given only for firm matches. Clone size is shown for a subset of rows, as once, few, many or a class of expanded clone.

TRBJ2-1 12 - TRBV30 - TGTGCCTGGAGTGTTAGTTTCAATGAGCAGTTCTTC CAWSVSFNEQFF
TRBJ2-1 11 - TRBV30 - TGTGCCTGGAGTCAGTCCAATGAGCAGTTCTTC CAWSQSNEQFF
TRBJ2-7 11 - TRBV20-1 - TGCAGTGCTAGCAACACCTACGAGCAGTACTTC CSASNTYEQYF
TRBJ2-5 11 - TRBV6-5 - TGTGCCAGCCTTGGGAGGGAGACCCAGTACTTC CASLGRETQYF
TRBJ2-1 13 - TRBV6-5 - TGTGCCAGCAGTTACGGACTTTACAATGAGCAGTTCTTC CASSYGLYNEQFF
TRBJ2-3 15 TRBD1 TRBV27 few TGTGCCAGCAGTCCCCTTATGGGACAGGGAGATACGCAGTATTTT CASSPLMGQGDTQYF
TRBJ1-1 13 - TRBV7-6 - TGTGCCAGCAGCCCCAATGGGGGGTTGGAAGCTTTCTTT CASSPNGGLEAFF
TRBJ1-5 14 - TRBV27 - TGTGCCAGCAGAACAGGGCTAGGCAATCAGCCCCAGCATTTT CASRTGLGNQPQHF
TRBJ2-7 14 - TRBV15 - TGTGCCACCAGCCTAACAGGTTCTACCTACGAGCAGTACTTC CATSLTGSTYEQYF
TRBJ2-1 14 TRBD1 TRBV6-1 once TGTGCCACCATGGACAGGGGGCCCTACAATGAGCAGTTCTTC CATMDRGPYNEQFF
TRBJ2-3 14 TRBD2 TRBV5-1 - TGCGCCAGCAGCTTGGAGGGAGGGTCAGATACGCAGTATTTT CASSLEGGSDTQYF
TRBJ2-5 14 - TRBV6-1 - TGTGCCAGCAGTGAAGCGGGGAGACGGGAGACCCAGTACTTC CASSEAGRRETQYF
TRBJ2-5 16 TRBD2 TRBV9 - TGTGCCAGCAGCGTAGGTGGCGGGGGACCCCAAGAGACCCAGTACTTC CASSVGGGGPQETQYF
TRBJ2-3 16 - TRBV27 - TGTGCCAGCAGTTTAAGGGCAGGGGCTAGCACAGATACGCAGTATTTT CASSLRAGASTDTQYF
TRBJ2-1 16 - TRBV7-8 - TGTGCCAGCAGCTTAATATTGACTTACGCCTACAATGAGCAGTTCTTC CASSLILTYAYNEQFF
TRBJ2-1 19 - TRBV4-1 - TGCGCCAGCAGCCAAGAGGGGCTAGCGCTTTTTTTCTCCTACAATGAGCAGTTCTTC CASSQEGLALFFSYNEQFF
TRBJ2-7 13 TRBD1 TRBV10-2 - TGCGCCAGCACCGGACAGGGGGTAGAAGAGCAGTACTTC CASTGQGVEEQYF
TRBJ2-1 13 - TRBV7-6 - TGTGCCAGCAGCTCACTACAGGGGAGGGAGCAGTTCTTC CASSSLQGREQFF
TRBJ2-6 17 - TRBV12-1 - - CASASHGVAAGANVLTF
TRBJ2-5 15 - TRBV10-1 once TGCGCCAGCAGTGAGTCCACCCGGGTTCGAGAGACCCAGTACTTC CASSESTRVRETQYF
TRBJ2-1 19 TRBD2 TRBV5-4 - TGTGCCAGCAGCTTGGCAACTAGCGGGAGAATGCTAATACGCAATGAGCAGTTCTTC CASSLATSGRMLIRNEQFF
TRBJ2-5 16 - TRBV16 - TGTGCCAGCAGCCGCCTACCTTGGACTGCTCAAGAGACCCAGTACTTC CASSRLPWTAQETQYF
TRBJ2-3 14 TRBD2 TRBV19 - TGTGCCAGTAGCACTAGCGTGGGCACAGATACGCAGTATTTT CASSTSVGTDTQYF
TRBJ1-2 14 - TRBV19 - TGTGCCAGTAGTTCACAGGGAATTAGTGATGGCTACACCTTC CASSSQGISDGYTF
TRBJ2-7 16 - TRBV2 - TGTGCCAGCACCCCAGAAGGTGGTCCGGGCGGGGACGAGCAGTACTTC CASTPEGGPGGDEQYF
TRBJ2-7 14 - TRBV6-1 - TGTGCCAGCAGTGATGTCGGGACTTTCTACGAGCAGTACTTC CASSDVGTFYEQYF
TRBJ2-5 16 - TRBV4-1 - TGCGCCAGCAGCCAAGATTTTGGCCGAATTTTAGAGACCCAGTACTTC CASSQDFGRILETQYF
TRBJ2-1 14 - TRBV10-1 once TGCGCCAGCAGTGAGTCGGGCAGCTACAATGAGCAGTTCTTC CASSESGSYNEQFF
TRBJ2-1 15 - TRBV4-2 - TGTGCCAGCAGCCAAGAAAAAAGCGAGTACAATGAGCAGTTCTTC CASSQEKSEYNEQFF
TRBJ2-7 14 - TRBV5-6 - TGTGCCAGCAGCTTGCCAGGAGGGCCCTACGAGCAGTACTTC CASSLPGGPYEQYF
TRBJ2-7 15 TRBD2 TRBV9 - TGTGCCAGCAGCTATAGCGGGAGGGCCTCCTACGAGCAGTACTTC CASSYSGRASYEQYF
TRBJ2-5 16 TRBD1 TRBV2 - TGTGCCAGCACCGCCGTCGGACAGGGGGCTTTGAAGACCCAGTACTTC CASTAVGQGALKTQYF
TRBJ2-2 13 - TRBV7-7 - TGTGCCAGCACCCCACGGGACACCGGGGAGCTGTTTTTT CASTPRDTGELFF
TRBJ2-3 13 TRBD2 TRBV18 - TGTGCCAGCTCACCGACTAGCGAGGATACGCAGTATTTT CASSPTSEDTQYF
TRBJ1-1 17 TRBD1 TRBV9 - TGTGCCAGCAGCGTAATGTCGACTCGGACAGGGGCACAAGAAGCTTTCTTT CASSVMSTRTGAQEAFF
TRBJ1-4 15 - TRBV28 - TGTGCCAGCAGTCAGGGCGGTGGAACTAATGAAAAACTGTTTTTT CASSQGGGTNEKLFF
TRBJ1-2 15 - TRBV28 - TGTGCCAGCAGTTTAAATTTTGAGGGAGCTGATGGCTACACCTTC CASSLNFEGADGYTF
TRBJ2-2 15 TRBD1 TRBV15 - TGTGCCACCAGCAACTTCGGGACAGTGACCGGGGAGCTGTTTTTT CATSNFGTVTGELFF
TRBJ1-2 16 - TRBV13 - TGTGCCAGCAGCTCCCTAAGTCAGGGTTTGGACTATGGCTACACCTTC CASSSLSQGLDYGYTF
TRBJ1-1 15 - TRBV5-6 few TGTGCCAGCCAACGAGGGGCGGGAAGGGGCACTGAAGCTTTCTTT CASQRGAGRGTEAFF
TRBJ2-7 17 TRBD2 TRBV7-2 - TGTGCCAGCAGCCTCGGTCGTTTGCGGGAGTTCTCCTACGAGCAGTACTTC CASSLGRLREFSYEQYF
TRBJ2-7 17 TRBD2 TRBV28 - TGTGCCAGCAGTCAAGGGACTAGCGGGCGACTCGCCTACGAGCAGTACTTC CASSQGTSGRLAYEQYF
TRBJ2-7 13 - TRBV18 - TGTGCCAGCTCACCGCAGGGTCGTGGGTGGCAGTACTTC CASSPQGRGWQYF
TRBJ1-1 13 TRBD1 TRBV7-2 - TGTGCCAGCAGCTCTAGACAGGGCACTGAAGCTTTCTTT CASSSRQGTEAFF
TRBJ2-1 15 - TRBV13 - TGTGCCAGCAGCTTAATTGCGGAAGCGTACAATGAGCAGTTCTTC CASSLIAEAYNEQFF
TRBJ2-1 19 TRBD2 TRBV9 - TGTGCCAGCAGCGTATTTAGGCTAGCGGGAGAGCGGTCCTACAATGAGCAGTTCTTC CASSVFRLAGERSYNEQFF
TRBJ1-1 13 - TRBV2 - TGTGCCAGCAGTGACAGGAGGGTCACTGAAGCTTTCTTT CASSDRRVTEAFF
TRBJ2-1 17 TRBD2 TRBV5-4 - TGTGCCAGCAGCTTGGGGCTTAGCGGGAGGGGGTACAATGAGCAGTTCTTC CASSLGLSGRGYNEQFF